The next 13 T cell receptor beta chains were all read from a single sample in a study of CD8+ T cells in alopecia areata. The sorting of pooled cutaneous lymph node cells relied on CD4, CD8alpha, NKG2D, NKG2ACE and other markers. After isolation, RNA underwent reverse transcription to generate cDNA as the sequencing template. TCRdb's copy holds only in-frame clones and misses some; the assay was immunoSEQ multiplex PCR. The specimen gives around 300,000 clones without singletons; the ten biggest hold roughly 1.2%. The sample comprised CD4+ T cells sorted from a lymph node. The receptors here all came from a C3H/HeJ mouse with alopecia areata. The strain's MHC haplotype is H2-k.

A few counts support this clone. Gene names refer to mouse genes. Read coverage stops 3 residues before the CDR3 terminus; the germline J gene supplies the remainder. This rearrangement joins TRBV13-2 to TRBJ1-6, with 8 nucleotides matching TRBD1. TRBJ1-6 is treated as an ORF (open reading frame) with a function not yet certain. This CDR3 comprises 15 residues. Germline CDR1 is NNHNN and CDR2 is SYGAGS (reference sequence). Unmatched junction bases numbered 6, after V lost 2 bases and J lost 8 bases. The CDR3 sequence: CASGDQGARDSPLYF. CDR3 bases read: TGTGCCAGCGGTGACCAGGGGGCGCGGGATTCGCCC.

Points on this clone: Mouse gene names and germline throughout. The read stops 4 residues short of the end of the CDR3; the missing end is completed from the germline J gene. The rearrangement links TRBV19 to TRBJ1-1, with 8 positions matching TRBD1. This CDR3 contains 12 residues. Germline CDR1 and CDR2: FNHDT and SITEND (reference sequence). The CDR3 loop reads CASSSGTGEVFF. CDR3 DNA (partial): TGTGCCAGCAGTTCCGGGACAGGA.

On this clone: The genes and germline here are from mouse. The missing CDR3 end, 4 residues past where the read stops, is filled in from the germline J gene. The genes are TRBV1 and TRBJ2-1; D is undetermined. The CDR3 length is 15 residues. Germline lookup yields CDR1 NSQYPW and CDR2 LRSPGD (reference sequence). V was clipped by 2 bases and J by 0 bases, with 8 bases between them. The CDR3 bases that were read are TGCACCTGCAGTGCACACAAGAATAACTATGCT. It yields the protein CTCSAHKNNYA. Given in full, the CDR3 is CTCSAHKNNYAEQFF. The full variable domain, in which reference TRBV1 and TRBJ2-1 provide the parts outside the CDR3, is VTLLEQNPRWRLVPRGQAVNLRCILKNSQYPWMSWYQQDLQKQLQWLFTLRSPGDKEVKSLPGADYLATRVTDTELRLQVANMSQGRTLYCTCSAHKNNYAEQFFGPGTRLTVL.

For this clone: Mouse gene names apply. The CDR3 goes on 4 residues after the read ends, and that part is filled in from the germline J gene. This chain uses TRBV1 with TRBJ2-2; a possible D gene is TRBD1 (6 bases). With 0 bases removed from V and 2 bases from J, the gap between germline ends came to 10 bases. Germline assignment: CDR1 NSQYPW and CDR2 LRSPGD (reference sequence). The CDR3 sequence is 16 residues long. CDR3 region: CTCSADRDTNTGQLYF. Incomplete CDR3 DNA: TGCACCTGCAGTGCAGATCGGGACACTAACACCGGG.

Only a few counts were recorded for this clone. The germline and genes are mouse ones. The read gets to within 4 residues of the CDR3 end, and the germline J gene fills in the rest. This chain connects TRBV13-3 to TRBJ2-7, with 7 bases identical to TRBD1. V lost 5 bases and J lost 0; bases outside the gene matches: 8. This CDR3 contains 15 residues. In germline, CDR1 is NNHDY, CDR2 SYVADS. The CDR3: CASSQTGASSYEQYF. The sequenced CDR3 bases are TGTGCCAGCAGCCAAACAGGGGCAAGCTCCTAT.

This clone was seen more than once but under ten times. Germline and genes: mouse. The read gets to within 4 residues of the CDR3 end, and the germline J gene fills in the rest. The J gene is TRBJ2-2, the V gene TRBV13-2, with 9 bases lining up with TRBD1. The CDR3 is 15 residues long. The junction had 3 bases not matched to a gene; V was cut back by 5 bases and J by 1 base. Germline CDR1 and CDR2: NNHNN and SYGAGS (reference sequence). CDR3 region: CASGDRGKNTGQLYF. The DNA read from the CDR3 is TGTGCCAGCGGGGACAGGGGAAAAAACACCGGG.

On this clone: Genes here carry mouse names. The CDR3 end is not reached by the read, which stops 4 residues before it; the germline J gene fills it in. The genes are TRBV5 and TRBJ2-5, with 7 bases identical to TRBD1. CDR1 and CDR2 from the germline V gene are LGHNA and YNLKQL (reference sequence). The CDR3 length is 13 residues. The CDR3 sequence is CASSQTGADTQYF. The CDR3 bases that were read are TGTGCCAGCAGCCAAACAGGGGCGGAC.

The sample holds a few counts of this clone. The germline and genes are mouse ones. The CDR3 goes on 3 residues after the read ends, and that part is filled in from the germline J gene. The same CDR3 also results from other DNA sequences found in this sample. The V call is TRBV5, the J call TRBJ1-6; D remains ambiguous. TRBJ1-6 has ORF status, its function being uncertain. Per germline, CDR1 LGHNA and CDR2 YNLKQL (reference sequence). The CDR3 loop spans 15 amino acids. V shed 1 base and J shed 1 base, with 5 bases lying between them. The DNA read from the CDR3 is TGTGCCAGCAGCCAAGGGGGATCCTATAATTCGCCC. Translating it yields CASSQGGSYNSP. The complete CDR3 sequence is CASSQGGSYNSPLYF.

Concerning this clone: Gene labels here are mouse ones. The read terminates 4 residues before the CDR3 end, so the remaining end is supplied by the germline J gene. The J gene is TRBJ2-2, the V gene TRBV13-1; possible D gene TRBD1, 5 bases. Germline V gives CDR1 NSHNY, CDR2 SYGAGN. V gave up 2 bases and J gave up 4 bases, with 12 bases separating them. The CDR3 is made up of 15 amino acids. CDR3 DNA, as far as it was read: TGTGCCAGCAGTGACGGAGGGAGGGGCACCGGG. It yields the protein CASSDGGRGTG. From start to end, the CDR3 is CASSDGGRGTGQLYF.

Note on this clone: Genes and germline are mouse. Partial CDR3 DNA: TGTGCCAGCAGTGATGCACTGGCTAAAGAC. It encodes CASSDALAKD. In full, the CDR3 reads CASSDALAKDTQYF. The chain uses TRBV13-3 and TRBJ2-5; D perhaps matches TRBD2 (5 bases). The CDR3 goes on 4 residues after the read ends, and that part is filled in from the germline J gene. Germline CDR1 NNHDY, CDR2 SYVADS. The CDR3 is 14 amino acids.

This clone was counted a few times. Germline and genes here are mouse. The read terminates 4 residues before the CDR3 end, so the remaining end is supplied by the germline J gene. Within the sample, other DNA sequences also encode this same CDR3. The V and J genes are TRBV13-1 and TRBJ2-3, with 11 bases fitting TRBD2. Germline assignment: CDR1 NSHNY and CDR2 SYGAGN. CDR3 size: 16 residues. The J segment lost 2 bases and the V segment lost 0 bases, leaving 2 bases of the junction unmatched. CDR3 loop: CASSDALGGLAETLYF. The sequenced part of the CDR3 DNA is TGTGCCAGCAGTGATGCACTGGGGGGGCTTGCAGAA.

This clone was detected a few times. Gene names follow the mouse nomenclature. The CDR3 end lies 4 residues beyond the end of the read and is filled in from the germline J gene. The chain carries TRBV13-2 and TRBJ1-1; weak D call: TRBD1 (5 bases). The length of the CDR3 is 15 residues. Germline V gene lookup returns CDR1 NNHNN and CDR2 SYGAGS (reference sequence). CDR3 sequence: CASGDRPGGMREVFF. Partial CDR3 DNA: TGTGCCAGCGGTGATCGGCCTGGGGGGATGAGA.

Details on this clone: The gene names given are mouse names. From the germline J gene comes the end of the CDR3, since the read stops 4 residues before it. The V and J genes are TRBV3 and TRBJ2-5, with D possibly TRBD1 on 7 matching bases. Trimming took off 2 bases at V and 2 bases at J, with 11 bases between the two ends. Germline V gives CDR1 SNHLY, CDR2 FYNGKV (reference sequence). This CDR3 is built from 15 residues. CDR3 protein: CASSLNEGAQDTQYF. The sequenced CDR3 bases are TGTGCCAGCAGCTTAAATGAGGGGGCCCAAGAC.